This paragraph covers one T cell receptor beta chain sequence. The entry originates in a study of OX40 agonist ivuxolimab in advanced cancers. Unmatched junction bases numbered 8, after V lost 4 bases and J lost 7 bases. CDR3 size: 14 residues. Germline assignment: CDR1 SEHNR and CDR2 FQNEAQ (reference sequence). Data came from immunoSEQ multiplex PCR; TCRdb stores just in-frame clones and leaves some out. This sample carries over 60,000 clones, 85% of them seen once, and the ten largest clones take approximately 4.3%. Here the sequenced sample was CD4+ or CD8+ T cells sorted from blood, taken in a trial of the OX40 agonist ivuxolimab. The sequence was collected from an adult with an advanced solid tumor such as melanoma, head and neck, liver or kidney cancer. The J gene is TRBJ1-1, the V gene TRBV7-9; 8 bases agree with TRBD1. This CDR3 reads CASSSNGQGIEAFF. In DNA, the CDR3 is TGTGCCAGCAGCTCGAACGGACAGGGCATTGAAGCTTTCTTT.